The TCR beta chain under discussion was sequenced for a study of blood T cell repertoires in COVID-19. Study-level background: Samples came from the United States, Italy and Spain, spanning acute and convalescent COVID-19. PBMCs, B-cell-depleted T cells, or T cells provided the cDNA or gDNA that made up the material.

After removal of 4 bases from V and 5 bases from J, the junction contained 6 bases not matched to a gene. CDR3 size: 17 residues. Germline assignment: CDR1 LNHDA and CDR2 SQIVND (reference sequence). Original handling: By means of reference gene primer amplification, nucleated cell counts were estimated. Method: immunoSEQ multiplex PCR; TCRdb's copy keeps in-frame clones and lacks some. V and J calls and clone size follow that table, whereas D and trimming were derived from the DNA. The sample has approximately 350,000 clones, approximately 88% seen once. Source material: peripheral blood. The rearrangement uses TRBV19 and TRBJ2-3; 16 bases map to TRBD2. This TCR derives from a man aged 35-49 years with acute or convalescent COVID-19. The CDR3 sequence: CASSTGTSGRVRDTQYF. The CDR3 nucleotides read TGTGCCAGTAGTACCGGGACTAGCGGGAGGGTACGAGATACGCAGTATTTT.